The rows below give T cell receptor beta chains drawn from one sample of a study of human T cells and chemical hapten exposure. TCRdb itself ran the 5' RACE reads through MiXCR, one entry per CDR3 protein. The top ten clones hold nearly 7% of a sample with around 80,000 distinct CDR3 sequences, about 15% of them seen once. The receptors here all came from a female donor in good health. CDR3s include the opening cysteine and the closing phenylalanine or tryptophan.

CDR3: CASSLSRGWSEGQETQYF; V: TRBV5-1; J: TRBJ2-5; length: 18
CDR3: CASSLSGNSPLHF; V: TRBV12-3/TRBV12-4; J: TRBJ1-6; length: 13
CDR3: CASNAGGLGGNQPQHF; V: TRBV6-2/TRBV6-3; J: TRBJ1-5; length: 16
CDR3: CASSLEVGDSNIQYF; V: TRBV5-1; J: TRBJ2-4; length: 15
CDR3: CASSRKTGSATEAFF; V: TRBV6-5; J: TRBJ1-1; length: 15
CDR3: CAISDLGGTYEQYF; V: TRBV10-3; J: TRBJ2-7; length: 14
CDR3: CASSYGTSGANVLTF; V: TRBV6-2/TRBV6-3; J: TRBJ2-6; length: 15
CDR3: CASSYRWGQFNYGYTF; V: TRBV3-1; J: TRBJ1-2; length: 16
CDR3: CASKRIWTGPQYSGNTIYF; V: TRBV12-3/TRBV12-4; J: TRBJ1-3; length: 19
CDR3: CSASRADYNSPLHF; V: TRBV20-1; J: TRBJ1-6; length: 14
CDR3: CASSLSTRSPLHF; V: TRBV12-3/TRBV12-4; J: TRBJ1-6; length: 13
CDR3: CASTGVTSTDTQYF; V: TRBV2; J: TRBJ2-3; length: 14
CDR3: CASSQEGRGFSGELFF; V: TRBV4-1; J: TRBJ2-2; length: 16
CDR3: CASSFGGQAEAFF; V: TRBV12-3/TRBV12-4; J: TRBJ1-1; length: 13
CDR3: CSAREQGYVTDTQYF; V: TRBV20-1; J: TRBJ2-3; length: 15
CDR3: CASSRGLREKLFF; V: TRBV12-3/TRBV12-4; J: TRBJ1-4; length: 13
CDR3: CASSLSGGSNQPQHF; V: TRBV27; J: TRBJ1-5; length: 15
CDR3: CASSSQMTGIDGYTF; V: TRBV7-2; J: TRBJ1-2; length: 15
CDR3: CAWDGQGAYSPLHF; V: TRBV30; J: TRBJ1-6; length: 14
CDR3: CASSLGTSGSYEQFF; V: TRBV28; J: TRBJ2-1; length: 15
CDR3: CSARALQGGSSGANVLTF; V: TRBV20-1; J: TRBJ2-6; length: 18
CDR3: CASSFSGTSSTDTQYF; V: TRBV13; J: TRBJ2-3; length: 16
CDR3: CASTPGGQINYGYTF; V: TRBV4-1; J: TRBJ1-2; length: 15
CDR3: CASSLWQGDTIYF; V: TRBV5-4; J: TRBJ1-3; length: 13
CDR3: CASSECAEQYF; V: TRBV25-1; J: TRBJ2-7; length: 11